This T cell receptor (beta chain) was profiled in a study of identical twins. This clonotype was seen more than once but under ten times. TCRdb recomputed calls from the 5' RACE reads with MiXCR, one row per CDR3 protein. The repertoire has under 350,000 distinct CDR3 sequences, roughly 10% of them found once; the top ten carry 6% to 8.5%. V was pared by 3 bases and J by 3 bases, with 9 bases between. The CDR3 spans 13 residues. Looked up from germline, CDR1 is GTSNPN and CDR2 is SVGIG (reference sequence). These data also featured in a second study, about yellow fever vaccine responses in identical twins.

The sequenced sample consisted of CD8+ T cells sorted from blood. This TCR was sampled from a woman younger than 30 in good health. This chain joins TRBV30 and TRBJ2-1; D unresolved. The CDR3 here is CAWSPSSYNEQFF. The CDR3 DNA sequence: TGTGCCTGGAGCCCTTCTAGCTACAATGAGCAGTTCTTC.